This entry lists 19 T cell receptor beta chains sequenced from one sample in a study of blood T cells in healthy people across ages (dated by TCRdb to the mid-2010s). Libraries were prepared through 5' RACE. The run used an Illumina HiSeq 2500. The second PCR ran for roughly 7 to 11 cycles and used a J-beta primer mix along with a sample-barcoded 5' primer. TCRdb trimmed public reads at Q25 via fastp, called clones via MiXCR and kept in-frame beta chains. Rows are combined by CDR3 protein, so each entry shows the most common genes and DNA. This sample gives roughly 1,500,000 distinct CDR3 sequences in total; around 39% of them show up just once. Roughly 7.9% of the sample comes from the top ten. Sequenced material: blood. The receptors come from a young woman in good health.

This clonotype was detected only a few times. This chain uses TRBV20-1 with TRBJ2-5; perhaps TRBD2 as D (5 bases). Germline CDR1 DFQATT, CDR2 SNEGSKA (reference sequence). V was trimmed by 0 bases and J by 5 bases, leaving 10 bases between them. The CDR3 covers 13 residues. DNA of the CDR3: TGCAGTGCTAGAGAGGACTTATCGGAGACCCAGTACTTC. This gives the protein CSAREDLSETQYF.

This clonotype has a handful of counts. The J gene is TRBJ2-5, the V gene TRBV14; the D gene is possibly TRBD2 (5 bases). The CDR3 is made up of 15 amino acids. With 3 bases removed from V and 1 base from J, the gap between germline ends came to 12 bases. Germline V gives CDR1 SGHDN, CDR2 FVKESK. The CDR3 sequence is CASSHGGTTQETQYF. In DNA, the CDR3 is TGTGCCAGCAGCCATGGAGGAACAACCCAAGAGACCCAGTACTTC.

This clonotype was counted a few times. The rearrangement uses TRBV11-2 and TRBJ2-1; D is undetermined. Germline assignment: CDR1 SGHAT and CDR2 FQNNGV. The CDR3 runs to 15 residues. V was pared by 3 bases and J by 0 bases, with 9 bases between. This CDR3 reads CASSLLTSSYNEQFF. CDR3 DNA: TGTGCCAGCAGCTTGCTAACGAGCTCCTACAATGAGCAGTTCTTC.

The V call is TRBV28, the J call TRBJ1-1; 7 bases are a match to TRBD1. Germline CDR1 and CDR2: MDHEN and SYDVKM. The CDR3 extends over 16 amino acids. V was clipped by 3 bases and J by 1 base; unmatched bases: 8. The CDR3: CASSFRGWEGNTEAFF. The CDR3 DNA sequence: TGTGCCAGCAGTTTCAGGGGGTGGGAGGGGAACACTGAAGCTTTCTTT. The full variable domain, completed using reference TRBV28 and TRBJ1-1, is DVKVTQSSRYLVKRTGEKVFLECVQDMDHENMFWYRQDPGLGLRLIYFSYDVKMKEKGDIPEGYSVSREKKERFSLILESASTNQTSMYLCASSFRGWEGNTEAFFGQGTRLTVV.

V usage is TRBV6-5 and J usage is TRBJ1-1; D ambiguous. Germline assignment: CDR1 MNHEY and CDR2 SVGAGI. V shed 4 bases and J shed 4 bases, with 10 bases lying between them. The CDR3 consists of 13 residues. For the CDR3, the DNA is TGTGCCAGCAGTTTCTCCATTGGCACTGAAGCTTTCTTT. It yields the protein CASSFSIGTEAFF.

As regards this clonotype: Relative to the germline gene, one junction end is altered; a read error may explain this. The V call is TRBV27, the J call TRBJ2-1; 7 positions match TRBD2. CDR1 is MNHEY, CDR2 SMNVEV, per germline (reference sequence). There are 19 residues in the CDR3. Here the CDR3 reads CASSFPGPGLTNTYNEQFF. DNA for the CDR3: TGTGCAAGCAGTTTCCCCGGCCCGGGACTAACGAATACCTACAATGAGCAGTTCTTC.

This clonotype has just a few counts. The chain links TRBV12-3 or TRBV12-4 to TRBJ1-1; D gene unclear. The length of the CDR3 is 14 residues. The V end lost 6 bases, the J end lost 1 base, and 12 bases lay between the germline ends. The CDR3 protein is CASRVPGGNTEAFF. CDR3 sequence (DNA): TGTGCCAGCAGGGTCCCTGGTGGGAACACTGAAGCTTTCTTT.

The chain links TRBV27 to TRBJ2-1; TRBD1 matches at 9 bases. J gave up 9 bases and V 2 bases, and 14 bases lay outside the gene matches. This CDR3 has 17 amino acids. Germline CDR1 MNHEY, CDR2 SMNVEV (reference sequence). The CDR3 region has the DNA TGTGCCAGCAGTTTAACCACTACAGGGGGCAACAGGGGTGAGCAGTTCTTC. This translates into CASSLTTTGGNRGEQFF.

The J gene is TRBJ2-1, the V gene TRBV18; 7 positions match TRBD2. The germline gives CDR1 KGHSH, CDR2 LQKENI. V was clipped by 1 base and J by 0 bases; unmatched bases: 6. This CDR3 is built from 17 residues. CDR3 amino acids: CASSPRPSGSSYNEQFF. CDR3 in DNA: TGTGCCAGCTCACCACGGCCTAGCGGATCCTCCTACAATGAGCAGTTCTTC.

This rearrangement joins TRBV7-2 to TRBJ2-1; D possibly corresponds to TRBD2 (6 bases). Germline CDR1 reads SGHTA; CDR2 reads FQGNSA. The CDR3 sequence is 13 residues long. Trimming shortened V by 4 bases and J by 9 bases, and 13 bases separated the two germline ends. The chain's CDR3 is CASSSSIAAEQFF. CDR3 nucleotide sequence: TGTGCCAGCAGCTCGTCTATAGCGGCTGAGCAGTTCTTC.

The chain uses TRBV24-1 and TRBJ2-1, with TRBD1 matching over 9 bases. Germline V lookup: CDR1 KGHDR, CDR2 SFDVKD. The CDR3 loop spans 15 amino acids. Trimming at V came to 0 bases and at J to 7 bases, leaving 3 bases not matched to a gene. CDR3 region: CATSDLQTGGNEQFF. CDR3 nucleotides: TGTGCCACCAGTGATTTGCAGACAGGGGGAAATGAGCAGTTCTTC.

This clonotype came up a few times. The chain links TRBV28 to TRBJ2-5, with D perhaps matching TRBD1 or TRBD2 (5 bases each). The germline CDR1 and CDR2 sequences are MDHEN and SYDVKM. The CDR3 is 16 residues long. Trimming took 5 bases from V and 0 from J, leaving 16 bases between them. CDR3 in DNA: TGTGCCAGCAGTCCCCTTGGGGGTCCCCACCAAGAGACCCAGTACTTC. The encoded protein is CASSPLGGPHQETQYF.

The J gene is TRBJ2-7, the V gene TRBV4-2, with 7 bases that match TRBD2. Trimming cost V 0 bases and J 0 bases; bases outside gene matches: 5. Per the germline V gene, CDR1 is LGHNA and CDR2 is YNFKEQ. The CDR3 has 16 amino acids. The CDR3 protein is CASSQDPSGDSYEQYF. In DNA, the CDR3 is TGTGCCAGCAGCCAAGATCCCAGCGGGGACTCCTACGAGCAGTACTTC.

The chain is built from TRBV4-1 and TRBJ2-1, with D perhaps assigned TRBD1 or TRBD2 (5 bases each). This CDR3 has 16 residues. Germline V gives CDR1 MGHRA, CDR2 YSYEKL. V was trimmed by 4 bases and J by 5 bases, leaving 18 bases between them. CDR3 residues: CASSPQAGTPNNEQFF. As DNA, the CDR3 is TGCGCCAGCAGCCCTCAAGCCGGGACGCCGAACAATGAGCAGTTCTTC.

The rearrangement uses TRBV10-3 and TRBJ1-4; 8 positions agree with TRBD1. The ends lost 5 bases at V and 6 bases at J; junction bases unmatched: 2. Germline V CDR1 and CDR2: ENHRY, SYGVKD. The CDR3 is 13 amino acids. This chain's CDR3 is CAISWGQDEKLFF. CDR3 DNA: TGTGCCATCAGTTGGGGACAGGATGAAAAACTGTTTTTT.

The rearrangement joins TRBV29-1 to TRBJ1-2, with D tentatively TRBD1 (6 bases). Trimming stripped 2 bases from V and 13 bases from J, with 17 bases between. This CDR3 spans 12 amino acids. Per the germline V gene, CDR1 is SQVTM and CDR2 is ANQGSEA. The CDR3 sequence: CSVERGAWGLTF. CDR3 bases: TGCAGCGTTGAAAGGGGGGCCTGGGGGCTCACCTTC.

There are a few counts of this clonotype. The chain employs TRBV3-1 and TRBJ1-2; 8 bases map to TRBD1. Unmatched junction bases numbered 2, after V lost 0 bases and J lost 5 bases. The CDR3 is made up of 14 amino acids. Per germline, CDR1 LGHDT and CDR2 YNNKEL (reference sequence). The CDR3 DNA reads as TGTGCCAGCAGCCAAGATTGGACAGGGTATGGCTACACCTTC. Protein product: CASSQDWTGYGYTF.

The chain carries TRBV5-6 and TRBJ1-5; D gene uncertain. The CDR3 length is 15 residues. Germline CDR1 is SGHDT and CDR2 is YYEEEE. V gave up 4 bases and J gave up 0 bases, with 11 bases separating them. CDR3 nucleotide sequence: TGTGCCAGCAGCGTCGGACGGAATAGCAATCAGCCCCAGCATTTT. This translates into CASSVGRNSNQPQHF.

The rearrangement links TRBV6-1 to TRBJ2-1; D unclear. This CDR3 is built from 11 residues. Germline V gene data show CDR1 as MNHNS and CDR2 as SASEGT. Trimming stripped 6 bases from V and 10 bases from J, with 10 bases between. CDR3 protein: CASRRLKEQFF. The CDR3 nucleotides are TGTGCCAGCAGGAGGCTGAAGGAGCAGTTCTTC.